This T cell receptor beta chain was captured by sequencing in a study of blood T cell repertoires in COVID-19. V was pared by 4 bases and J by 2 bases, with 12 bases between. The CDR3 length is 14 residues. CDR1 and CDR2 from the germline V gene are SGHNT and YYREEE (reference sequence). The repertoire was sequenced with immunoSEQ multiplex PCR; TCRdb's copy has only in-frame clones and lacks some. This table holds around 95,000 clones, roughly 90% found once. The receptor was derived from a man aged 45-65 years with active COVID-19. This sequence joins TRBV5-4 and TRBJ1-1; D gene ambiguous. Sequencing input: peripheral blood. This CDR3 is CASSPSSGNTEAFF. CDR3 sequence (DNA): TGTGCCAGCAGCCCATCGTCGGGAAACACTGAAGCTTTCTTT.